This T cell receptor beta chain was profiled in a study of molecular identifiers for immune sequencing clone quantification. For the study at large: Sequencing covered four of five parts into which replicate RNA from around 20,000 or 100,000 naive CD8 cells was split.

MiXCR, run by TCRdb on the PCR reads, gives a single entry per CDR3 protein. The sample lists 300,000 to 400,000 distinct CDR3 sequences; roughly 23% were seen once. This CDR3 region has 14 residues. Germline V lookup: CDR1 SGHTA, CDR2 FQGNSA. With V trimmed by 5 bases and J by 3 bases, 7 bases remained unmatched. General study findings and limits: Clones above 20 RNA copies contained over 98% of effector molecules but under 1% of naive ones.

With regard to this clonotype: The antigen is unknown.

The TCR originated in a human donor in good health. Some libraries in this study had Jurkat cell RNA spiked in. The sample taken for sequencing was naive CD8+ T cells from blood, with Jurkat cell RNA spiked in. The subset was: FACS-sorted CD8+CD4-CCR7+CD45RA+ naive T cells. V usage is TRBV7-2 and J usage is TRBJ2-7; TRBD1 matches at 7 bases. The CDR3 protein is CASSNGYRGYEQYF. In nucleotides, the CDR3 is TGTGCCAGCAGCAACGGCTACAGGGGCTACGAGCAGTACTTC. Filled out from reference TRBV7-2 and TRBJ2-7, the complete variable domain reads GAGVSQSPSNKVTEKGKDVELRCDPISGHTALYWYRQSLGQGLEFLIYFQGNSAPDKSGLPSDRFSAERTGGSVSTLTIQRTQQEDSAVYLCASSNGYRGYEQYFGPGTRLTVT.